Presented here are 15 T cell receptor beta chains from one specimen sequenced in a study of tumor-infiltrating lymphocytes in localized non-small cell lung cancer. Libraries were prepared by immunoSEQ multiplex PCR; TCRdb keeps only in-frame clonotypes and omits some of them. Among about 23,000 clones listed, roughly 73% were seen once. Sample: lung tumor tissue. These receptor sequences come from a human donor with non-small cell lung cancer.

This clone is categorized as medium-sized. The J gene is TRBJ1-1, the V gene TRBV10-1; perhaps TRBD1 as D (5 bases). Germline V CDR1 and CDR2: WNHNN, SYGVQD (reference sequence). V was shortened by 0 bases and J by 11 bases, with 10 bases between the two germline ends. The CDR3 extends over 12 amino acids. The CDR3 DNA reads as TGCGCCAGCAGTGAGTCCCAGGGATCGGCTTTCTTT. Translated: CASSESQGSAFF.

Concerning this clone itself: Within the sample, other DNA sequences also encode this same CDR3. This sequence joins TRBV6-6 and TRBJ1-1; D is possibly TRBD1 (5 bases). This CDR3 contains 12 residues. The V end lost 5 bases, the J end lost 1 base, and 5 bases lay between the germline ends. Germline V CDR1 and CDR2: MNHNY, SVGAGI (reference sequence). Here the CDR3 DNA reads TGTGCCAGCAGTACAGGGAACACTGAAGCTTTCTTT. Residues: CASSTGNTEAFF.

V usage is TRBV19 and J usage is TRBJ1-5, with TRBD1 as a possible D gene (6 bases). Germline-derived CDR1 and CDR2 are LNHDA and SQIVND (reference sequence). Trimming removed 5 bases at V and 4 bases at J, with 21 bases between. This CDR3 has 17 residues. CDR3 in DNA: TGTGCCAGTAGTCCTCCGGGCCTCACCCAGGGGAATCAGCCCCAGCATTTT. Translating gives CASSPPGLTQGNQPQHF.

This chain uses TRBV4-3 with TRBJ2-1; TRBD1 matches at 7 bases. Unmatched junction bases numbered 4, after V lost 1 base and J lost 4 bases. The CDR3 is 15 amino acids. Germline-derived CDR1 and CDR2 are LGHNA and YSLEER. The CDR3 is CASSQGGTVYNEQFF. The CDR3 nucleotides are TGCGCCAGCAGCCAAGGGGGGACAGTTTACAATGAGCAGTTCTTC.

This clone was detected once. CDR3 sequence reads: CASSLTRLDTQYF. The CDR3 DNA follows: TGTGCCAGCAGCTTAACCCGTTTGGATACGCAGTATTTT. The chain joins TRBV7-7 to TRBJ2-3, with D hard to call. This CDR3 is 13 amino acids long. Between the trimmed V and J ends, which lost 2 bases and 6 bases, there was a span of 9 bases. Germline CDR1 is SSHAT and CDR2 is FNYEAQ (reference sequence).

The V and J genes are TRBV9 and TRBJ2-5; 10 bases line up with TRBD1. The germline V gene has CDR1 SGDLS and CDR2 YYNGEE. There are 15 residues in the CDR3. V lost 0 bases, J lost 4 bases, and 3 bases stayed unmatched. The CDR3 loop reads CASSVGDRGRETQYF. In DNA form, the CDR3 reads TGTGCCAGCAGCGTAGGGGACAGGGGAAGAGAGACCCAGTACTTC.

This clone is a singleton in its sample. The rearrangement links TRBV14 to TRBJ2-7, with unresolved D. V was shortened by 3 bases and J by 2 bases, with 8 bases between the two germline ends. CDR1 SGHDN and CDR2 FVKESK come from the germline V gene. CDR3 length: 13 residues. As DNA, the CDR3 is TGTGCCAGCAGCCAGACTCGCGCCTACGAGCAGTACTTC. Its protein product is CASSQTRAYEQYF.

This clone was counted a few times. The chain joins TRBV2 to TRBJ2-6, with unresolved D. The V gene lost 1 base and the J gene lost 2 bases, with 12 bases spanning the gap. The germline V gene encodes CDR1 SNHLY and CDR2 FYNNEI. The CDR3 covers 17 residues. The CDR3 is CASSEGTQGTGANVLTF. The CDR3 DNA follows: TGTGCCAGCAGTGAAGGAACACAAGGGACTGGGGCCAACGTCCTGACTTTC.

Points on this clone: An end of the junction differs from the germline gene, which may be a read error. The rearrangement links TRBV20-1 to TRBJ2-5; D is undetermined. The CDR3 covers 9 residues. The germline V gene has CDR1 DFQATT and CDR2 SNEGSKA (reference sequence). The CDR3 reads CSAGETQYF. Written as DNA, the CDR3 is TGCAGTGCTGGAGAGACCCAGTACTTC.

The chain is built from TRBV4-2 and TRBJ1-2; TRBD1 is a possible D gene (5 bases). Germline lookup yields CDR1 LGHNA and CDR2 YNFKEQ. Trimming took 1 base from V and 4 from J, leaving 25 bases between them. The CDR3 totals 19 residues. The CDR3 here is CASSQGSPTENLRSYGYTF. In nucleotides, the CDR3 is TGTGCCAGCAGCCAAGGATCCCCGACAGAGAACCTGAGATCCTATGGCTACACCTTC.

The rearrangement links TRBV14 to TRBJ1-2; D is ambiguous. V was trimmed by 2 bases and J by 2 bases, leaving 9 bases between them. Germline values: CDR1 SGHDN, CDR2 FVKESK. The length of the CDR3 is 14 residues. The CDR3 loop is CASSQSNTNYGYTF. The CDR3 DNA is TGTGCCAGCAGCCAATCTAACACCAACTATGGCTACACCTTC. Together with reference TRBV14 and TRBJ1-2, the CDR3 gives the full variable domain: EAGVTQFPSHSVIEKGQTVTLRCDPISGHDNLYWYRRVMGKEIKFLLHFVKESKQDESGMPNNRFLAERTGGTYSTLKVQPAELEDSGVYFCASSQSNTNYGYTFGSGTRLTVV.

This clone was observed a handful of times. CDR3 amino acids: CASSSPRWDTNTGELFF. The CDR3 bases are TGTGCCAGCAGCTCCCCGAGGTGGGACACGAACACCGGGGAGCTGTTTTTT. The V and J genes are TRBV7-2 and TRBJ2-2, with a weak D call TRBD1 (6 bases). CDR3 size: 17 residues. Germline V gene sequence: CDR1 SGHTA, CDR2 FQGNSA. Between the trimmed V and J ends, which lost 4 bases and 0 bases, there was a span of 15 bases.

The CDR3 region has the DNA TGTGCCAGCAGCCCGGGGGGGGGCGGCTATGGCTACACCTTC. Amino acid sequence: CASSPGGGGYGYTF. This chain connects TRBV7-2 to TRBJ1-2; possibly TRBD1 for D (6 bases). Germline values: CDR1 SGHTA, CDR2 FQGNSA. V was pared by 5 bases and J by 4 bases, with 14 bases between. The CDR3 is 14 residues long.

This clone is medium-sized (0.01 to 0.1%) by share. This sequence joins TRBV9 and TRBJ1-1; TRBD1 is a possible D gene (5 bases). Germline V gene sequence: CDR1 SGDLS, CDR2 YYNGEE. V was clipped by 7 bases and J by 4 bases, with 14 bases between them. The length of the CDR3 is 13 residues. CDR3 sequence (DNA): TGTGCCAGCGCTAAAGACCAGGGCACTGAAGCTTTCTTT. Its protein is CASAKDQGTEAFF.

The chain links TRBV12-5 to TRBJ1-5; the match to TRBD1 covers 7 bases. J gave up 3 bases and V 1 base, and 3 bases lay outside the gene matches. CDR1 is LGHNT, CDR2 FRNRAP, per germline. This CDR3 spans 15 amino acids. This CDR3 is CASGLGGTVNQPQHF. DNA for the CDR3: TGTGCTAGTGGTTTGGGGGGGACAGTCAATCAGCCCCAGCATTTT.